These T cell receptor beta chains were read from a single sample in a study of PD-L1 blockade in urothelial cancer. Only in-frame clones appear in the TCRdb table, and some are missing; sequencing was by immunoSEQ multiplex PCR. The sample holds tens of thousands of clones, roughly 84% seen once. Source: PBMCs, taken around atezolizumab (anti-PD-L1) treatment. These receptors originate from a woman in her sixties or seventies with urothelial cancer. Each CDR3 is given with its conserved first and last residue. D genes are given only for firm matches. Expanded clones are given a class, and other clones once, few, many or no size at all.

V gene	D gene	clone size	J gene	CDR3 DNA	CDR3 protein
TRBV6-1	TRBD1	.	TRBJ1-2	TGTGCCAGCAGTGATCCCGGACAGGGAATAACGGGGTTCTATGGCTACACCTTC	CASSDPGQGITGFYGYTF
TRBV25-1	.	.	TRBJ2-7	TGTGCCAGCAGTGATCCCCAGTACGAGCAGTACTTC	CASSDPQYEQYF
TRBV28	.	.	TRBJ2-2	TGTGCCAGCAGCAACCCCCCTGGGCAGGTGCACACCGGGGAGCTGTTTTTT	CASSNPPGQVHTGELFF
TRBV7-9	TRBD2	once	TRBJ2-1	TGTGCCAGCAGCTGGGGACTAGCGGGCGCCTACAATGAGCAGTTCTTC	CASSWGLAGAYNEQFF
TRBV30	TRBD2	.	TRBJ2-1	TGTGCCTGGAAAACCGGGACTAGCGGGAGGCCCTACAATGAGCAGTTCTTC	CAWKTGTSGRPYNEQFF
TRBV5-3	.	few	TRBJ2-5	TGTGCCAGAAGCTGTCTACAAGGGGTCAGAGAGACCCAGTACTTC	CARSCLQGVRETQYF
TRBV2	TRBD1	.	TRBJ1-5	TGTGCCAGCAGTACAGGGGGAAGCCAGCCCCAGCATTTT	CASSTGGSQPQHF
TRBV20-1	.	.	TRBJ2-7	TGCAGTGCTGAGAGGAGTTACGAGCAGTACTTC	CSAERSYEQYF
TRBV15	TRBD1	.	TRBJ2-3	TGTGCCACCAGCAGACCGACAGGGGTCACAGATACGCAGTATTTT	CATSRPTGVTDTQYF
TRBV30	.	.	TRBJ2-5	TGTGCCTGGAGTTGGGGAGGAGAGACCCAGTACTTC	CAWSWGGETQYF
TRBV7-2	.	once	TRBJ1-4	TGTGCCAGCAGCTCTAGGTCCCGGGGGGGCCTAAATGAAAAACTGTTTTTT	CASSSRSRGGLNEKLFF
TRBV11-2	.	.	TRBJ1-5	TGTGCCAGCAGCTTAGGGTCGGGTATTCAGCCCCAGCATTTT	CASSLGSGIQPQHF
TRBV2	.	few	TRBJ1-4	TGTGCCAGCAGTGAAAAAGGGGGACGGGATGAAAAACTGTTTTTT	CASSEKGGRDEKLFF
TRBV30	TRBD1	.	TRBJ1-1	TGTGCCTGGGACTCCACAGGGGGGACTGAAGCTTTCTTT	CAWDSTGGTEAFF
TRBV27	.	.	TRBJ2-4	TGTGCCAGCAGTCCAGAGCCGAGGAGGGTCATTCAGTACTTC	CASSPEPRRVIQYF
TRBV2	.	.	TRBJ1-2	TGTGCCAGCAGTGACCCACTTAACTATGGCTACACCTTC	CASSDPLNYGYTF
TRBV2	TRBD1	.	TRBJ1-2	TGTGCCAGCAGTGAGCTCTGGTCCAGGGGGCACGGCTACACCTTC	CASSELWSRGHGYTF
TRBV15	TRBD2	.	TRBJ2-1	TGTGCCACTATGGGGCTAGCGGGGGACAATGAGCAGTTCTTC	CATMGLAGDNEQFF
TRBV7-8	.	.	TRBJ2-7	TGTGCCAGCAGCTTACGATTTCGGGACTCTCGCCAGCAGTACTTC	CASSLRFRDSRQQYF
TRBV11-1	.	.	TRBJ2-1	TGTGCCAGCAGCTTAGGCGTTTACAATGAGCAGTTCTTC	CASSLGVYNEQFF
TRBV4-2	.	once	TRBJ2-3	TGTGCCAGCAGCCCCGCGGAGACCAGCACAGATACGCAGTATTTT	CASSPAETSTDTQYF
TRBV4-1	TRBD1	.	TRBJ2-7	TGCGCCAGCAGCCTGGGACAGGGGGCTAAGCAGTACTTC	CASSLGQGAKQYF
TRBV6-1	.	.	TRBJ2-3	TGTGCCAGCAGTGTAGCGACTAGCACAGATACGCAGTATTTT	CASSVATSTDTQYF
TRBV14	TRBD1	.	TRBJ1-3	TGTGCCAGCAGCCAATACCACAGGGGGCCTGGAAACACCATATATTTT	CASSQYHRGPGNTIYF
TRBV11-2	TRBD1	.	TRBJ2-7	TGTGCCAGCAGCCGTACCGGGACAGGGTCCTCCTACGAGCAGTACTTC	CASSRTGTGSSYEQYF
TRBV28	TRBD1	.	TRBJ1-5	TGTGCCTGCCTTGGACAGGGTGATCAGCCCCAGCATTTT	CACLGQGDQPQHF
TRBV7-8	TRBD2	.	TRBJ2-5	TGTGCCAGCAGCCCTCGGCTAGCGGGAGTAGAGACCCAGTACTTC	CASSPRLAGVETQYF
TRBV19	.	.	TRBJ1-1	TGTGCCAGTAGGAGCCAAGGCCCAGGCACTGAAGCTTTCTTT	CASRSQGPGTEAFF
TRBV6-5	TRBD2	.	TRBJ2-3	TGTGCCAGCAGGGAGCGGGGGGTTGGCACAGATACGCAGTATTTT	CASRERGVGTDTQYF